The sequence of this T cell receptor beta chain was determined in a study of cytomegalovirus exposure and HLA in healthy donors. The CDR3 sequence is 13 residues long. V lost 2 bases and J 1 base, leaving 6 bases between the germline ends. CDR1 and CDR2 (germline): MNHEY, SVGAGI. Everyone who donated was a healthy bone marrow donor. The PCR employed 60 Vbeta primers together with 13 Jbeta primers. Clones were sequenced by immunoSEQ multiplex PCR, and TCRdb holds only the in-frame ones, with some missing. The table records about 170,000 clones, around 62% of them present only once. Specimen: PBMCs. V and J are TRBV6-5 and TRBJ2-7; D is unresolved. This sequence was found in a man aged 35 to 55 in good health and CMV-seronegative. The CDR3 DNA reads as TGTGCCAGCAGTTACGGGCAGTCCTACGAGCAGTACTTC. Translation gives CASSYGQSYEQYF.